The rows below give T cell receptor beta chains drawn from one sample of a study of cytomegalovirus exposure and HLA in healthy donors. The protocol was immunoSEQ multiplex PCR, while the TCRdb copy is restricted to in-frame clones and leaves out a portion. The repertoire table contains 150,000 or so clones. Sequencing input: PBMCs. The receptors were sampled from a woman in her forties or fifties in good health and CMV-seronegative. Both conserved end residues are part of each CDR3. D genes are given only for firm matches.

>TRBJ2-5|TRBV30|TRBD1
TGTGCCTGGAGGTGGGGACAGGGGAATAGAGAGACCCAGTACTTC
CAWRWGQGNRETQYF
>TRBJ1-2|TRBV7-2|-
TGTGCCAGCAGCTTAGGGGGCTTTACGTACTATGGCTACACCTTC
CASSLGGFTYYGYTF
>TRBJ2-1|TRBV11-3|-
TGTGCCAGCAGCTCTAGCACTGAGCAGTTCTTC
CASSSSTEQFF
>TRBJ1-5|TRBV5-1|TRBD1
TGCGCCAGCAGCTTGGGACAGGGCCCCCAAGGGGGCAATCAGCCCCAGCATTTT
CASSLGQGPQGGNQPQHF
>TRBJ1-6|TRBV7-9|-
TGTGCCAGCAGCTTTAGTCCAACTCCTAATTCACCCCTCCACTTT
CASSFSPTPNSPLHF
>TRBJ1-4|TRBV19|-
TGTGCCAGTAGTACCGCTTGGGCACCGAGCCGTTATGAAAAACTGTTTTTT
CASSTAWAPSRYEKLFF
>TRBJ2-1|TRBV6-5|TRBD1
TGTGCCAGCAGGTCGGGACAGGGGGCTAACGATGAGCAGTTCTTC
CASRSGQGANDEQFF
>TRBJ1-5|TRBV19|-
TGTGCCAGTAAAGACCTCGACAGTAGCAATCAGCCCCAGCATTTT
CASKDLDSSNQPQHF
>TRBJ2-7|TRBV10-3|TRBD2
TGTGCCATCAGTGAGTCGAAAGCGGGAGCACCGGGCTATGAGCAGTACTTC
CAISESKAGAPGYEQYF
>TRBJ2-5|TRBV5-1|TRBD1
TGCGCCAGCAGCCTGGGACAGCTCCAAGAGACCCAGTACTTC
CASSLGQLQETQYF
>TRBJ2-1|TRBV2|-
TGTGCCAGCACCCTATACAATGAGCAGTTCTTC
CASTLYNEQFF
>TRBJ2-5|TRBV20-1|TRBD2
TGCAGTGCTACGGGGGGTCAGACCCAGTACTTC
CSATGGQTQYF
>TRBJ1-4|TRBV4-2|TRBD1
TGTGCCAGCAGCCCGGGACAGACAACCACTAATGAAAAACTGTTTTTT
CASSPGQTTTNEKLFF
>TRBJ1-1|TRBV28|TRBD1
TGTGCCAGCAGTTTATCGGGGACAGCGAACACTGAAGCTTTCTTT
CASSLSGTANTEAFF
>TRBJ2-5|TRBV7-7|-
TGTGCTAGCAGTTTAGACAACCAAGAGACCCAGTACTTC
CASSLDNQETQYF
>TRBJ2-5|TRBV9|-
TGTGCCAGCAGCGCAAATACAGGAGAGACCCAGTACTTC
CASSANTGETQYF
>TRBJ2-7|TRBV7-9|-
TGTGCCAGCAGCTTCACAGGGTACGAGCAGTACTTC
CASSFTGYEQYF